The 10 T cell receptor beta chains in this list originate from one sample, sequenced in a study of blood T cell repertoires in COVID-19. Sequencing was performed with immunoSEQ multiplex PCR; in TCRdb, only in-frame clones are kept and a portion is missing. The sample lists about 130,000 clones; roughly 77% were seen once. What was sequenced was peripheral blood. The receptors derive from a woman between 70 and 85 years old with COVID-19, enrolled during active disease.

This clone has a handful of counts. The chain links TRBV19 to TRBJ1-6; no definite D call. This CDR3 comprises 14 residues. V lost 5 bases, J lost 6 bases, and 11 bases lay in between. The V gene's germline CDR1 is LNHDA and CDR2 SQIVND (reference sequence). CDR3 nucleotide sequence: TGTGCCAGTAGTTCCCGTACGGGTAATTCACCCCTCCACTTT. This encodes CASSSRTGNSPLHF. Complete variable domain (other parts from reference TRBV19 and TRBJ1-6): DGGITQSPKYLFRKEGQNVTLSCEQNLNHDAMYWYRQDPGQGLRLIYYSQIVNDFQKGDIAEGYSVSREKKESFPLTVTSAQKNPTAFYLCASSSRTGNSPLHFGNGTRLTVT.

The chain carries TRBV9 and TRBJ2-4, with 7 bases fitting TRBD1. The CDR3 runs to 11 residues. In germline, CDR1 is SGDLS, CDR2 YYNGEE. Trimming at V came to 7 bases and at J to 16 bases, leaving 11 bases not matched to a gene. The CDR3 sequence: CASGPTGQLYF. The DNA for the CDR3 is TGTGCCAGCGGCCCAACGGGACAGCTCTACTTC.

CDR3 loop: CASSTGQAYNEQFF. The CDR3 bases are TGCGCCAGCAGCACGGGACAGGCATACAATGAGCAGTTCTTC. This chain uses TRBV5-1 with TRBJ2-1; 8 positions agree with TRBD1. This CDR3 spans 14 amino acids. Germline trimming cut 4 bases from V and 4 bases from J; bases unmatched to any gene: 4. Per the germline V gene, CDR1 is SGHRS and CDR2 is YFSETQ. The full variable domain, completed using reference TRBV5-1 and TRBJ2-1, is KAGVTQTPRYLIKTRGQQVTLSCSPISGHRSVSWYQQTPGQGLQFLFEYFSETQRNKGNFPGRFSGRQFSNSRSEMNVSTLELGDSALYLCASSTGQAYNEQFFGPGTRLTVL.

This chain links TRBV5-1 with TRBJ2-5, with unresolved D. Germline V CDR1 and CDR2: SGHRS, YFSETQ. The CDR3 spans 14 residues. Trimming left V 0 bases short and J 1 base short, with 7 bases between. CDR3 sequence: CASSLGHSQETQYF. The CDR3 DNA reads TGCGCCAGCAGCTTGGGACATTCCCAAGAGACCCAGTACTTC. Based on the CDR3 plus reference TRBV5-1 and TRBJ2-5, the full variable domain is KAGVTQTPRYLIKTRGQQVTLSCSPISGHRSVSWYQQTPGQGLQFLFEYFSETQRNKGNFPGRFSGRQFSNSRSEMNVSTLELGDSALYLCASSLGHSQETQYFGPGTRLLVL.

The genes are TRBV15 and TRBJ1-2; D is unclear. CDR3 size: 14 residues. Germline V CDR1 and CDR2: LNHNV, YYDKDF (reference sequence). Trimming shortened V by 4 bases and J by 11 bases, and 20 bases separated the two germline ends. The CDR3 nucleotides are TGTGCCACCAGCACCGACATTCTGGCTATCGCGTACACCTTC. Encoded protein: CATSTDILAIAYTF.

This sequence joins TRBV7-8 and TRBJ1-5; 8 positions match TRBD1. The CDR3 length is 15 residues. In germline, CDR1 is SGHVS, CDR2 FQNEAQ. Trimming took 5 bases from V and 4 from J; bases not matched to a gene: 7. CDR3 sequence (DNA): TGTGCCAGCAGCCTACTGACAGGGGAAAATCAGCCCCAGCATTTT. Translated, it gives CASSLLTGENQPQHF.

This rearrangement joins TRBV27 to TRBJ1-1, with D perhaps matching TRBD1 (6 bases). Germline V gene lookup returns CDR1 MNHEY and CDR2 SMNVEV (reference sequence). Trimming pared 4 bases from V and 4 bases from J, leaving 13 bases between. The CDR3 runs to 14 residues. The CDR3 region is CASSWGGSSTEAFF. CDR3 coding DNA: TGTGCCAGCAGTTGGGGGGGCAGCAGCACTGAAGCTTTCTTT.

This clone is a singleton in its sample. V is TRBV3-1 (or the pseudogene TRBV3-2) and J is TRBJ1-5, with TRBD1 matching 9 bases. The CDR3 length is 14 residues. V lost 4 bases, J lost 4 bases, and 2 bases stayed unmatched. Germline CDR1 reads LGHDT; CDR2 reads YNNKEL (reference sequence). CDR3 sequence (DNA): TGTGCCAGCAGCCTCGGACAGGGGAATCAGCCCCAGCATTTT. Its protein is CASSLGQGNQPQHF.

A few counts support this clone. This rearrangement joins TRBV5-4 to TRBJ1-2; no clear D. Trimming took 8 bases from V and 8 from J, leaving 22 bases between them. Germline-derived CDR1 and CDR2 are SGHNT and YYREEE (reference sequence). The CDR3 length is 14 residues. The CDR3 loop is CASTRSGGGQGYTF. The CDR3 DNA follows: TGTGCCAGTACTCGCTCGGGAGGAGGTCAGGGCTACACCTTC.

The chain links TRBV7-3 to TRBJ2-6; D is undetermined. V lost 2 bases to trimming and J lost 0 bases, with 14 bases between them. CDR1 SGHTA and CDR2 FQGTGA come from the germline V gene. The CDR3 runs to 18 residues. This CDR3 reads CASSLDGGRISGANVLTF. The CDR3 DNA reads TGTGCCAGCAGCTTAGACGGCGGAAGGATCTCTGGGGCCAACGTCCTGACTTTC.